A single TCR beta chain is shown here with its context. Its specificity is unknown. TCRdb's copy holds only in-frame clones and misses some; the assay was immunoSEQ multiplex PCR. Of roughly 140,000 clones listed, roughly 92% are singletons. These data come from a study of T cell responses to AZD1222 COVID-19 vaccine. Study-level findings and limits: Two AZD1222 doses significantly raised spike-specific TCR breadth and depth over controls. At 160-218 and 743-854, vaccine-associated CD4 TCRs were dominant, and they spanned spike. None of the repertoires were sampled until the peak T cell response had passed. Donors were chiefly white British, with a greater number of females, and clonal diversity was perhaps underestimated.

The trim removed 6 bases at V and 5 bases at J, leaving 10 bases unmatched. CDR3 size: 16 residues. CDR1 and CDR2 (germline): WNHNN, SYGVQD (reference sequence). The sequencing used peripheral blood, collected on day 0 of AZD1222 vaccination. The sequence was collected from an adult in good health. V gene TRBV10-1 combines with J gene TRBJ1-2; 12 bases align to TRBD1. The CDR3 loop reads CASSEPGQGAFYGYTF. The CDR3 coding sequence is TGCGCCAGCAGCGAACCGGGACAGGGGGCGTTTTATGGCTACACCTTC.